This TCR beta chain was captured in a study of technical replicates of blood from a few donors. The CDR3 is 19 amino acids. V lost 4 bases to trimming and J lost 0 bases; unmatched junction nucleotides: 15. Germline V lookup: CDR1 LNHDA, CDR2 SQIVND (reference sequence). Libraries were prepared by immunoSEQ multiplex PCR; TCRdb keeps only in-frame clonotypes and omits some of them. This sample has 65,000 to 70,000 clones; approximately 89% occur once, and the top ten carry 4% to 5%. The origin of this receptor is a human donor in good health. Some clones in this sample may be carry-over from other donors' samples. Sequencing input: PBMCs. The rearrangement links TRBV19 to TRBJ2-3, with 8 positions matching TRBD1. For the CDR3, the DNA is TGTGCCAGTAGTAAACTTAGGCGGGACAGGCGAACTAGCACAGATACGCAGTATTTT. The encoded protein is CASSKLRRDRRTSTDTQYF.